What follows are 25 T cell receptor beta chains derived from one specimen sequenced in a study of blood T cell repertoires in COVID-19. Profiling relied on immunoSEQ multiplex PCR, and the TCRdb table lists in-frame clones only, not all of them. The repertoire consists of some 400,000 clones, with roughly 86% occurring once and the leading ten covering roughly 3.1%. The sequenced material came from peripheral blood. The receptors originated from a human donor in a cohort sampled during active COVID-19.

This clone has at least ten counts. The same CDR3 arises from other DNA sequences in this sample as well. The CDR3 DNA is TGCGCCAGCAGCTCTGGACTAGCGGACTACGAGCAGTACTTC. Encoded protein: CASSSGLADYEQYF. V usage is TRBV5-1 and J usage is TRBJ2-7; TRBD2 matches 10 bases. CDR3 size: 14 residues. V shed 3 bases, J shed 3 bases, and the junction held 3 bases outside the gene matches. The germline CDR1 and CDR2 sequences are SGHRS and YFSETQ. Looking up the rest from reference TRBV5-1 and TRBJ2-7 gives the full variable domain: KAGVTQTPRYLIKTRGQQVTLSCSPISGHRSVSWYQQTPGQGLQFLFEYFSETQRNKGNFPGRFSGRQFSNSRSEMNVSTLELGDSALYLCASSSGLADYEQYFGPGTRLTVT.

The gene calls are TRBV5-5 and TRBJ2-7, with 7 nucleotides matching TRBD1. Germline values: CDR1 SGHKS, CDR2 YYEKEE (reference sequence). The CDR3 runs to 13 residues. J lost 2 bases, V lost 5 bases, and 4 bases had no gene match. CDR3 coding DNA: TGTGCCAGCAGTTGGGGGACAGCCTACGAGCAGTACTTC. This sequence encodes CASSWGTAYEQYF.

This clone was seen just once. The chain has TRBV28 and TRBJ1-2; D unclear. V lost 2 bases and J 5 bases, leaving 18 bases between the germline ends. The CDR3 is 16 amino acids. Per germline, CDR1 MDHEN and CDR2 SYDVKM. This CDR3 is CASSLVRLAGRYGYTF. CDR3 DNA: TGTGCCAGCAGTTTAGTTCGCTTGGCAGGCCGGTATGGCTACACCTTC.

V and J are TRBV9 and TRBJ2-3, with D maybe TRBD2 (6 bases). V lost 3 bases and J lost 0, with 14 bases in between. CDR3 length: 16 residues. Germline CDR1 is SGDLS and CDR2 is YYNGEE. In nucleotides, the CDR3 is TGTGCCAGCAGCGGGGCACTTAGCGGAAGCACAGATACGCAGTATTTT. It is translated as CASSGALSGSTDTQYF.

The V gene is TRBV3-1 (or the pseudogene TRBV3-2), the J gene TRBJ2-1; 12 bases are shared with TRBD2. CDR3 length: 16 amino acids. With 3 bases clipped from V and 4 bases from J, the junction kept 4 bases outside the gene matches. CDR1 and CDR2 (germline): LGHDT, YNNKEL (reference sequence). CDR3 protein: CASSHRTSGVYNEQFF. CDR3 nucleotides: TGTGCCAGCAGCCACCGGACTAGCGGGGTTTACAATGAGCAGTTCTTC.

The chain joins TRBV12-3 or TRBV12-4 to TRBJ2-1; TRBD2 matches at 9 bases. The V segment lost 5 bases and the J segment 9 bases; nucleotides outside the gene matches: 5. CDR3 length: 13 residues. In nucleotides, the CDR3 is TGTGCCAGCAGTCCGCTGCGGGAGGGTGAGCAGTTCTTC. Translating it yields CASSPLREGEQFF.

This rearrangement joins TRBV28 to TRBJ2-2; 7 nucleotides agree with TRBD1. The CDR3 is made up of 16 amino acids. Germline CDR1 MDHEN, CDR2 SYDVKM. V lost 7 bases to trimming and J lost 0 bases; unmatched junction nucleotides: 8. The CDR3 coding sequence is TGTGCCAGCATAACCCCCGGGACAGCGAACACCGGGGAGCTGTTTTTT. Translation: CASITPGTANTGELFF.

Only one count was recorded for this clone. The CDR3 sequence: CASSYGGQRGDYGYTF. CDR3 DNA: TGTGCCAGCAGTTACGGGGGACAAAGAGGGGACTATGGCTACACCTTC. The chain links TRBV6-5 to TRBJ1-2; a possible D gene is TRBD1 (6 bases). This CDR3 region has 16 residues. Per the germline V gene, CDR1 is MNHEY and CDR2 is SVGAGI. The ends were cut back, 2 bases at V and 3 bases at J, with 16 bases in the middle.

This clone was detected once. The chain links TRBV3-1 (or the pseudogene TRBV3-2) to TRBJ2-1; TRBD2 agrees at 11 bases. V gave up 4 bases and J gave up 8 bases; unmatched junction bases: 10. CDR1 and CDR2 (germline): LGHDT, YNNKEL (reference sequence). CDR3 length equals 16 residues. The CDR3 protein is CASSPQDTSGSHEQFF. The CDR3 bases are TGTGCCAGCAGCCCCCAGGACACTAGCGGGAGCCATGAGCAGTTCTTC.

The chain couples TRBV28 to TRBJ1-2; 8 bases agree with TRBD1. In germline, CDR1 is MDHEN, CDR2 SYDVKM. Trimming at V came to 5 bases and at J to 5 bases, leaving 7 bases not matched to a gene. The CDR3 has 14 amino acids. Written as DNA, the CDR3 is TGTGCCAGCAGTCCCCCGGACAGGGCATATGGCTACACCTTC. As protein: CASSPPDRAYGYTF.

The J gene is TRBJ2-1, the V gene TRBV9; 7 bases agree with TRBD2. Germline loops: CDR1 SGDLS, CDR2 YYNGEE. The CDR3 runs to 18 residues. The V segment lost 4 bases and the J segment 1 base; nucleotides outside the gene matches: 14. CDR3 region: CASSPGGTYSPSYNEQFF. The CDR3 region has the DNA TGTGCCAGCAGCCCCGGGGGGACTTACTCCCCATCCTACAATGAGCAGTTCTTC.

V is TRBV29-1 and J is TRBJ1-6; 8 nucleotides agree with TRBD1. The CDR3 loop spans 13 amino acids. V lost 6 bases to trimming and J lost 5 bases; unmatched junction nucleotides: 3. Germline assignment: CDR1 SQVTM and CDR2 ANQGSEA. The CDR3 nucleotides read TGCAGCGTCGGACAGGGAGATAATTCACCCCTCCACTTT. Translating gives CSVGQGDNSPLHF.

The gene calls are TRBV19 and TRBJ2-3; 8 bases line up with TRBD1. The CDR3 has 18 residues. Trimming took 7 bases from V and 4 from J; bases not matched to a gene: 19. The germline CDR1 and CDR2 sequences are LNHDA and SQIVND (reference sequence). Here the CDR3 DNA reads TGTGCCAGTAATTCTGGGCTTGGCAGGGGGCGGTTAGCAGATACGCAGTATTTT. Amino acid sequence: CASNSGLGRGRLADTQYF.

The V gene is TRBV5-1, the J gene TRBJ2-5, with TRBD1 matching over 9 bases. V lost 4 bases to trimming and J lost 3 bases; unmatched junction nucleotides: 10. The CDR3 totals 16 residues. Germline values: CDR1 SGHRS, CDR2 YFSETQ. In DNA form, the CDR3 reads TGCGCCAGCAGCCAGCCAGGACAGGGGTTGGAAGAGACCCAGTACTTC. The encoded protein is CASSQPGQGLEETQYF.

The chain joins TRBV27 to TRBJ2-1, with D perhaps TRBD2 (5 bases). This CDR3 region has 13 residues. Germline CDR1 reads MNHEY; CDR2 reads SMNVEV (reference sequence). The V and J ends lost 4 bases and 9 bases respectively, with 13 bases between them. CDR3 sequence: CASSSPGLTEQFF. CDR3 in DNA: TGTGCCAGCAGTTCCCCGGGATTGACTGAGCAGTTCTTC.

This clone was detected once. V is TRBV2 and J is TRBJ1-5, with TRBD1 matching over 9 bases. With 5 bases clipped from V and 3 bases from J, the junction kept 8 bases outside the gene matches. Germline V lookup: CDR1 SNHLY, CDR2 FYNNEI. This CDR3 region has 16 residues. The CDR3 nucleotides are TGTGCCAGCAGTCGGGACAGGGCTTCCGACAATCAGCCCCAGCATTTT. It translates to CASSRDRASDNQPQHF.

This clone was seen more than once but under ten times. In the same sample, other DNA sequences code for this CDR3. V usage is TRBV12-3 or TRBV12-4 and J usage is TRBJ2-2; D possibly corresponds to TRBD2 (5 bases). The CDR3 runs 13 residues. V lost 2 bases and J 7 bases, leaving 8 bases between the germline ends. DNA of the CDR3: TGTGCCAGCAGTTTAACACGGGACGGGGAGCTGTTTTTT. Protein product: CASSLTRDGELFF.

V usage is TRBV5-6 and J usage is TRBJ2-7; tentative D call: TRBD2 (6 bases). The CDR3 totals 14 residues. Germline V CDR1 and CDR2: SGHDT, YYEEEE. V lost 4 bases and J 3 bases, leaving 14 bases between the germline ends. CDR3: CASSNGTPFYEQYF. DNA of the CDR3: TGTGCCAGCAGCAACGGGACTCCATTCTACGAGCAGTACTTC.

The chain links TRBV5-4 to TRBJ2-1; 8 nucleotides align to TRBD1. After removal of 4 bases from V and 2 bases from J, the junction contained 8 bases not matched to a gene. Germline-derived CDR1 and CDR2 are SGHNT and YYREEE (reference sequence). This CDR3 comprises 16 residues. This CDR3 reads CASSGIRTGTYNEQFF. In DNA, the CDR3 is TGTGCCAGCAGCGGAATAAGGACAGGGACCTACAATGAGCAGTTCTTC.

The chain has TRBV11-2 and TRBJ1-4; a possible D gene is TRBD1 (5 bases). Germline loops: CDR1 SGHAT, CDR2 FQNNGV. There are 13 residues in the CDR3. Trimming cost V 5 bases and J 3 bases, with 7 bases left between them. CDR3 in amino acids: CASSQGANEKLFF. The CDR3 coding sequence is TGTGCCAGCAGCCAGGGCGCTAATGAAAAACTGTTTTTT.

The chain is built from TRBV7-2 and TRBJ2-3; 7 positions agree with TRBD2. Looked up from germline, CDR1 is SGHTA and CDR2 is FQGNSA. Germline trimming cut 6 bases from V and 6 bases from J; bases unmatched to any gene: 12. The CDR3 covers 15 residues. The CDR3 DNA reads as TGTGCCAGCAGTCAAACTAGCGCCAATGAGGATACGCAGTATTTT. It yields the protein CASSQTSANEDTQYF.

This chain joins TRBV28 and TRBJ2-7; perhaps TRBD1 as D (6 bases). V was cut by 10 bases and J by 0 bases, with 13 bases left in between. This CDR3 contains 13 residues. Germline assignment: CDR1 MDHEN and CDR2 SYDVKM. The CDR3 here is CATEGDNSYEQYF. The CDR3 DNA reads TGTGCCACCGAAGGGGACAACTCCTACGAGCAGTACTTC. The complete variable domain, with remaining parts taken from reference TRBV28 and TRBJ2-7, reads DVKVTQSSRYLVKRTGEKVFLECVQDMDHENMFWYRQDPGLGLRLIYFSYDVKMKEKGDIPEGYSVSREKKERFSLILESASTNQTSMYLCATEGDNSYEQYFGPGTRLTVT.

The chain recombines TRBV6-5 with TRBJ1-2; 7 nucleotides match TRBD1. Germline V gene lookup returns CDR1 MNHEY and CDR2 SVGAGI. The trim removed 6 bases at V and 3 bases at J, leaving 7 bases unmatched. This CDR3 contains 14 residues. The CDR3, as DNA: TGTGCCAGCAGCCGACAGGGTTTAGACTATGGCTACACCTTC. Amino acids: CASSRQGLDYGYTF.

The rearrangement uses TRBV28 and TRBJ1-1; D might be TRBD1 (6 bases). The V gene lost 5 bases and the J gene lost 1 base, with 14 bases spanning the gap. CDR1 and CDR2 from the germline V gene are MDHEN and SYDVKM. This CDR3 has 15 amino acids. The CDR3 region is CASSQHGQTNTEAFF. Here the CDR3 DNA reads TGTGCCAGCAGTCAACACGGACAGACGAACACTGAAGCTTTCTTT. Full variable domain (remainder filled in from reference TRBV28 and TRBJ1-1): DVKVTQSSRYLVKRTGEKVFLECVQDMDHENMFWYRQDPGLGLRLIYFSYDVKMKEKGDIPEGYSVSREKKERFSLILESASTNQTSMYLCASSQHGQTNTEAFFGQGTRLTVV.

The rearrangement uses TRBV6-5 and TRBJ2-7; TRBD2 matches 8 bases. The CDR3 is made up of 15 amino acids. The trim removed 4 bases at V and 3 bases at J, leaving 8 bases unmatched. Germline CDR1 reads MNHEY; CDR2 reads SVGAGI. CDR3 amino acids: CASSWSGSGLYEQYF. For the CDR3, the DNA is TGTGCCAGCAGTTGGAGCGGGAGCGGCCTCTACGAGCAGTACTTC.